A single sample gave rise to the 23 T cell receptor beta chains below, sequenced in a study of beta chain features in type 1 diabetes. Reverse transcribing all isolated RNA meant expressed TCRB transcripts were sequenced. The repertoire was sequenced with immunoSEQ multiplex PCR; TCRdb's copy has only in-frame clones and lacks some. The sample includes more than 150,000 clones, 7.5% to 9.5% of them seen just once. The sample consisted of central memory CD4+ T cells from blood. Receptors originate from a woman aged 18-29 years in good health.

The CDR3 spells CASSLAEGLPAKEQFF. CDR3 nucleotide sequence: TGCGCCAGCAGCTTGGCCGAGGGACTCCCAGCTAAAGAGCAGTTCTTC. The chain couples TRBV5-1 to TRBJ2-1; the D gene is possibly TRBD2 (6 bases). The germline CDR1 and CDR2 sequences are SGHRS and YFSETQ. V gave up 0 bases and J gave up 10 bases, with 20 bases separating them. The CDR3 loop spans 16 amino acids.

A few counts support this clone. The V and J genes are TRBV2 and TRBJ2-5; D is ambiguous. The CDR3 consists of 14 residues. CDR1 and CDR2 from the germline V gene are SNHLY and FYNNEI. Trimming left V 4 bases short and J 1 base short, with 10 bases between. CDR3 in amino acids: CASSGSSFQETQYF. For the CDR3, the DNA is TGTGCCAGCAGTGGTAGTTCCTTCCAAGAGACCCAGTACTTC. Full variable domain (outside the CDR3, taken from reference TRBV2 and TRBJ2-5): EPEVTQTPSHQVTQMGQEVILRCVPISNHLYFYWYRQILGQKVEFLVSFYNNEISEKSEIFDDQFSVERPDGSNFTLKIRSTKLEDSAMYFCASSGSSFQETQYFGPGTRLLVL.

The V call is TRBV29-1, the J call TRBJ2-3; tentative D call: TRBD1 (7 bases). The CDR3 has 14 residues. Germline loops: CDR1 SQVTM, CDR2 ANQGSEA. Trimming left V 1 base short and J 4 bases short, with 12 bases between. This CDR3 is CSVEGVRGADTQYF. CDR3 nucleotides: TGCAGCGTTGAAGGGGTCAGGGGGGCAGATACGCAGTATTTT.

This clone has only a few counts. The chain carries TRBV15 and TRBJ2-5; a possible D gene is TRBD2 (5 bases). Per germline, CDR1 LNHNV and CDR2 YYDKDF (reference sequence). The CDR3 contains 14 residues. Trimming pared 3 bases from V and 5 bases from J, leaving 13 bases between. In DNA form, the CDR3 reads TGTGCCACCAGCAGGAGGGTGGGCGTCGAGACCCAGTACTTC. This encodes CATSRRVGVETQYF.

This clone was seen a few times. The gene calls are TRBV30 and TRBJ2-5, with 13 bases aligning to TRBD2. This CDR3 spans 14 amino acids. Germline V gene data show CDR1 as GTSNPN and CDR2 as SVGIG (reference sequence). V gave up 1 base and J gave up 5 bases; unmatched junction bases: 1. The CDR3 sequence: CAWSALAGGETQYF. Here the CDR3 DNA reads TGTGCCTGGAGTGCACTAGCGGGGGGGGAGACCCAGTACTTC.

The chain has TRBV11-2 and TRBJ1-4, with a tentative D call TRBD1 (5 bases). CDR3 length: 11 amino acids. V dropped 6 bases and J dropped 8 bases, with 7 bases sitting between them. Germline V gives CDR1 SGHAT, CDR2 FQNNGV. The CDR3 spells CASSTGEKLFF. In DNA, the CDR3 is TGTGCCAGCAGTACAGGAGAAAAACTGTTTTTT.

The chain combines TRBV7-2 with TRBJ1-1, with D possibly TRBD1 on 5 matching bases. The CDR3 totals 15 residues. Deletions cut 2 bases from V and 5 bases from J, with 15 bases between. The germline V gene encodes CDR1 SGHTA and CDR2 FQGNSA. The CDR3 region has the DNA TGTGCCAGCAGCTTAAATCCTCCGGGGGTTACTGAAGCTTTCTTT. It codes for CASSLNPPGVTEAFF.

This clone showed up just a few times. The J gene is TRBJ2-3, the V gene TRBV2; D is perhaps TRBD2 (7 bases). Per germline, CDR1 SNHLY and CDR2 FYNNEI. V was shortened by 5 bases and J by 5 bases, with 17 bases between the two germline ends. The CDR3 contains 15 residues. Here the CDR3 reads CASSLTGGLGDTQYF. In DNA, the CDR3 is TGTGCCAGCAGTCTAACGGGGGGCCTGGGAGATACGCAGTATTTT.

V gene TRBV6-5 combines with J gene TRBJ1-4; a possible D gene is TRBD1 (6 bases). Trimming stripped 5 bases from V and 7 bases from J, with 11 bases between. CDR3 size: 13 residues. The germline V gene encodes CDR1 MNHEY and CDR2 SVGAGI. The DNA of the CDR3 is TGTGCCAGCAGTGTTGGACAGAGTGAAAAACTGTTTTTT. Amino acids: CASSVGQSEKLFF.

This clone has more than one count but fewer than ten. This chain uses TRBV4-1 with TRBJ2-1; 11 positions match TRBD2. Trimming removed 0 bases from V and 9 bases from J; junction bases left unmatched: 7. CDR3 length: 16 residues. Germline CDR1 reads MGHRA; CDR2 reads YSYEKL. CDR3 DNA sequence: TGCGCCAGCAGCCAAGATAATAGCGGGAGGGCCTCTGAGCAGTTCTTC. It specifies CASSQDNSGRASEQFF.

This clone was seen many times. V and J are TRBV7-9 and TRBJ1-1; no firm D call. The CDR3 consists of 14 residues. The germline V gene has CDR1 SEHNR and CDR2 FQNEAQ (reference sequence). Trimming took 5 bases from V and 0 from J, leaving 10 bases between them. CDR3: CASSVHGLNTEAFF. The CDR3 DNA follows: TGTGCCAGCAGCGTACACGGGTTGAACACTGAAGCTTTCTTT.

This clone was detected a few times. This chain links TRBV5-4 with TRBJ2-1; D is ambiguous. V lost 0 bases, J lost 5 bases, and 12 bases lay in between. CDR3 length equals 15 residues. Germline V gives CDR1 SGHNT, CDR2 YYREEE (reference sequence). Written as DNA, the CDR3 is TGTGCCAGCAGCTTGGCCGCTACCCCCCACAATGAGCAGTTCTTC. The encoded protein is CASSLAATPHNEQFF.

Only a few counts were recorded for this clone. This chain links TRBV5-6 with TRBJ1-2; 10 bases are a match to TRBD1. V was pared by 0 bases and J by 2 bases, with 10 bases of the junction left unmatched. The CDR3 totals 18 residues. The V gene's germline CDR1 is SGHDT and CDR2 YYEEEE. CDR3 loop: CASSLEVGTGVSNYGYTF. The CDR3 nucleotides read TGTGCCAGCAGCTTGGAGGTCGGGACAGGGGTATCCAACTATGGCTACACCTTC.

This clone was seen a few times. The chain links TRBV5-4 to TRBJ2-3; TRBD2 matches 7 bases. V lost 1 base and J lost 3; bases outside the gene matches: 8. The CDR3 has 16 amino acids. Germline CDR1 SGHNT, CDR2 YYREEE (reference sequence). The CDR3 sequence: CASSLSGGTGTDTQYF. The CDR3 DNA reads TGTGCCAGCAGCTTGTCGGGGGGAACGGGGACAGATACGCAGTATTTT.

This clone was recorded a few times. The rearrangement links TRBV29-1 to TRBJ1-2; TRBD1 agrees at 7 bases. The V and J ends lost 0 bases and 8 bases, in that order; junction bases with no gene match: 9. The germline gives CDR1 SQVTM, CDR2 ANQGSEA. The CDR3 sequence is 14 residues long. The CDR3, as DNA: TGCAGCGTTGAAGATCTTGTCACAGGGGAAGGCTACACCTTC. It specifies CSVEDLVTGEGYTF.

The chain is built from TRBV7-6 and TRBJ2-3, with D possibly TRBD2 on 6 matching bases. The V end lost 2 bases, the J end lost 3 bases, and 9 bases lay between the germline ends. Looked up from germline, CDR1 is SGHVS and CDR2 is FNYEAQ. This CDR3 region has 14 residues. CDR3 sequence (DNA): TGTGCCAGCAGCTTAACTAGCAGGACAGATACGCAGTATTTT. Encoded protein: CASSLTSRTDTQYF.

This chain links TRBV14 with TRBJ2-3; 11 bases are a match to TRBD2. J was trimmed by 2 bases and V by 4 bases; bases with no gene match: 5. The CDR3 is 16 amino acids. Germline CDR1 is SGHDN and CDR2 is FVKESK. CDR3 sequence: CASSRRLAGNTDTQYF. CDR3 nucleotides: TGTGCCAGCAGCCGCCGACTAGCGGGGAACACAGATACGCAGTATTTT.

This clone came up a few times. This chain connects TRBV29-1 to TRBJ1-2, with D maybe TRBD1 (5 bases). The CDR3 is 13 residues long. Deletions cut 1 base from V and 4 bases from J, with 10 bases between. Germline CDR1 is SQVTM and CDR2 is ANQGSEA. CDR3 amino acids: CSVEVPTAYGYTF. CDR3 coding DNA: TGCAGCGTTGAAGTCCCGACAGCCTATGGCTACACCTTC.

J is TRBJ2-1 and V is TRBV15; 11 positions match TRBD2. The CDR3 consists of 17 residues. V was clipped by 3 bases and J by 7 bases; unmatched bases: 11. Germline values: CDR1 LNHNV, CDR2 YYDKDF (reference sequence). The CDR3, as DNA: TGTGCCACCAGCAGCGACTCTATAGCGGGGGGGCCGAATGAGCAGTTCTTC. Translated: CATSSDSIAGGPNEQFF.

The V gene is TRBV29-1, the J gene TRBJ1-1; tentatively, D is TRBD1 (5 bases). V shed 7 bases and J shed 5 bases, with 17 bases lying between them. CDR1 and CDR2 (germline): SQVTM, ANQGSEA. This CDR3 has 13 residues. The CDR3, as DNA: TGCAGCGGCCGGAGGGGCGGAGGGACTGAAGCTTTCTTT. It codes for CSGRRGGGTEAFF.

The V call is TRBV10-2, the J call TRBJ1-2; 9 bases are a match to TRBD1. This CDR3 has 14 amino acids. Trimming removed 1 base from V and 8 bases from J; junction bases left unmatched: 5. Germline lookup yields CDR1 WSHSY and CDR2 SAAADI. The CDR3: CASSELQGAEGYTF. The DNA of the CDR3 is TGCGCCAGCAGTGAGTTACAGGGGGCTGAAGGCTACACCTTC.

The table lists this clone with a few counts. This rearrangement joins TRBV25-1 to TRBJ2-7, with TRBD1 matching over 7 bases. The V gene's germline CDR1 is MGHDK and CDR2 SYGVNS. This CDR3 has 18 amino acids. J lost 2 bases, V lost 4 bases, and 17 bases had no gene match. In nucleotides, the CDR3 is TGTGCCAGCAGTGCCACTCCGGGACAGCATATGTCCCCCTACGAGCAGTACTTC. This sequence encodes CASSATPGQHMSPYEQYF.

The table lists this clone with a few counts. The chain couples TRBV12-2 to TRBJ2-7; the D segment call TRBD2 is taken from the table without a DNA check. TRBV12-2 is a pseudogene segment. This CDR3 is 15 amino acids long. CDR3 in DNA: TGTGCAAGTCGCTTAGCGGATCGGGAGGACTACGAGCAGTACTTC. It yields the protein CASRLADREDYEQYF.